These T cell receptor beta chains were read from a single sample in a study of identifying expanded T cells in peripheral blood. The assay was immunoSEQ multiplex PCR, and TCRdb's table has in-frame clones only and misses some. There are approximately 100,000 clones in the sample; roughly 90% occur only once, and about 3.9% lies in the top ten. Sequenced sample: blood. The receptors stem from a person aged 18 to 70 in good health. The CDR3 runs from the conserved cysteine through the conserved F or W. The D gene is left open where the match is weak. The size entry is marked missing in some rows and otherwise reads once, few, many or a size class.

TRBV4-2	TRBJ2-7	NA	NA	CASSSTSPYEQYF	TGTGCCAGCAGCTCCACTAGCCCCTACGAGCAGTACTTC
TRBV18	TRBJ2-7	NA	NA	CASSSSSYEQYF	TGTGCCAGCTCATCGAGCTCCTACGAGCAGTACTTC
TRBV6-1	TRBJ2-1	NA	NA	CASSEAQTLQFF	TGTGCCAGCAGTGAGGCCCAGACCCTGCAGTTCTTC
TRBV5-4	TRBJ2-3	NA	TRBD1	CASSPRGQGSTDTQYF	TGTGCCAGCAGCCCTCGAGGACAGGGGAGCACAGATACGCAGTATTTT
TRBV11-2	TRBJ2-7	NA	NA	CASSPTLIQSYEQYF	TGTGCCAGCAGCCCCACACTAATCCAATCCTACGAGCAGTACTTC
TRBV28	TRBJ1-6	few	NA	CASSRDGRSPLHF	TGTGCCAGCAGCCGGGACGGGCGTTCACCCCTCCACTTT
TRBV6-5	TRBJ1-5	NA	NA	CAGWRSSNQPQHF	TGTGCCGGCTGGAGGAGTAGCAATCAGCCCCAGCATTTT
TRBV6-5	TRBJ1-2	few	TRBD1	CASSAPGTVYGYTF	TGTGCCAGCAGTGCCCCCGGGACAGTCTATGGCTACACCTTC
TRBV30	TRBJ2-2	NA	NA	CAWSALTGNTGELFF	TGTGCCTGGAGTGCCCTGACAGGGAACACCGGGGAGCTGTTTTTT
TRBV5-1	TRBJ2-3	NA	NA	CASSSGASSRTDTQYF	TGCGCCAGCAGCTCTGGGGCTAGCAGCCGCACAGATACGCAGTATTTT
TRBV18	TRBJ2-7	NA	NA	CASSPPQGKSHEQYF	TGTGCCAGCTCACCACCCCAGGGTAAAAGCCACGAGCAGTACTTC
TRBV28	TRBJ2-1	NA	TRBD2	CASSLFLAGGYNEQFF	TGTGCCAGCAGTCTCTTCCTAGCGGGGGGTTACAATGAGCAGTTCTTC
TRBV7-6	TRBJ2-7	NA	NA	CASRGVYEQYF	TGTGCCAGCAGGGGAGTTTACGAGCAGTACTTC
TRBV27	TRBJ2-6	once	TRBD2	CASSLVILAGSGANVLTF	TGTGCCAGCAGTTTAGTCATTTTAGCGGGATCTGGGGCCAACGTCCTGACTTTC
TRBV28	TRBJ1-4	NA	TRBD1	CASSRQGADEKLFF	TGTGCCAGCAGCCGGCAGGGGGCAGATGAAAAACTGTTTTTT
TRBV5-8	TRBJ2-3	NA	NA	CASSTPGLSTDTQYF	TGTGCCAGCAGCACTCCGGGACTGAGCACAGATACGCAGTATTTT
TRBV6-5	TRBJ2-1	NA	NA	CASSYSNSHNEQFF	TGTGCCAGCAGTTACTCGAACTCTCACAATGAGCAGTTCTTC
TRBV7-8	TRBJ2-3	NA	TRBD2	CASSLLHGSGSFTDTQYF	TGTGCCAGCAGCCTACTCCATGGTAGCGGGAGTTTCACAGATACGCAGTATTTT
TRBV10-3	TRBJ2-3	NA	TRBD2	CAISDRTSGNTDTQYF	TGTGCCATCAGTGATCGGACTAGCGGGAACACAGATACGCAGTATTTT
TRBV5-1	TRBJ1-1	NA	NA	CASSLAGAVDTEAFF	TGCGCCAGCAGCTTGGCCGGGGCGGTGGACACTGAAGCTTTCTTT
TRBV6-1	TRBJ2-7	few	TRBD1	CASSVSGTGQLVGYEQYF	TGTGCCAGCAGTGTTTCCGGGACAGGGCAATTGGTAGGCTACGAGCAGTACTTC
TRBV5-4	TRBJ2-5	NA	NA	CASSLALGQGRETQYF	TGTGCCAGCAGCTTGGCCCTCGGGCAGGGTAGGGAGACCCAGTACTTC
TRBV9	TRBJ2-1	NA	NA	CASSGGADLTLYNEQFF	TGTGCCAGCAGCGGCGGAGCGGACCTTACCCTTTACAATGAGCAGTTCTTC
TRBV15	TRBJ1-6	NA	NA	CATSRDDGGYNSPLHF	TGTGCCACCAGCAGAGATGACGGGGGTTATAATTCACCCCTCCACTTT
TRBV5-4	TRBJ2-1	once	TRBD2	CASRADWGGNEQFF	TGTGCCAGCAGGGCGGACTGGGGGGGCAATGAGCAGTTCTTC
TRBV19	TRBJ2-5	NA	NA	CASSPPQGGQETQYF	TGTGCCAGTAGTCCCCCCCAGGGAGGCCAAGAGACCCAGTACTTC
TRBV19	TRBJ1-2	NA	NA	CASSMEGSNYGYTF	TGTGCCAGTAGTATGGAGGGATCGAACTATGGCTACACCTTC
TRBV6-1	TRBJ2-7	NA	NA	CASSFVRVSYEQYF	TGTGCCAGCAGTTTTGTCAGGGTTTCCTACGAGCAGTACTTC
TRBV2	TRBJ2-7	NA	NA	CASAGVTAYEQYF	TGTGCCAGCGCCGGGGTCACCGCCTACGAGCAGTACTTC
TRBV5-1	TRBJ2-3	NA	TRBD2	CASSLSGGLPSTQYF	TGCGCCAGCAGTCTTAGCGGGGGCCTCCCGTCTACGCAGTATTTT
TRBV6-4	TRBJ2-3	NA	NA	CASSETATDTQYF	TGTGCCAGCAGTGAGACAGCCACAGATACGCAGTATTTT
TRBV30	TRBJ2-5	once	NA	CAWSPGGTETQYF	TGTGCCTGGAGTCCTGGGGGAACCGAGACCCAGTACTTC
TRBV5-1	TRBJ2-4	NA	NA	CASGPGVGEDKNIQYF	TGCGCCAGCGGGCCGGGGGTCGGAGAGGACAAAAACATTCAGTACTTC
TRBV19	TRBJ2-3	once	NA	CASSMWRVDGSKTDTQYF	TGTGCCAGTAGTATGTGGAGAGTCGACGGGTCCAAAACCGATACGCAGTATTTT
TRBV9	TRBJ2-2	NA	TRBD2	CASSAGLAGIRDTGELFF	TGTGCCAGCAGCGCCGGACTAGCGGGAATTAGGGACACCGGGGAGCTGTTTTTT
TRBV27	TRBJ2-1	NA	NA	CASIGGGSQFF	TGTGCCAGCATCGGTGGGGGTAGCCAGTTCTTC
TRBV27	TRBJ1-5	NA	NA	CASSFRTEDQPQHF	TGTGCCAGCAGTTTTCGGACAGAAGATCAGCCCCAGCATTTT